One sample yielded the 24 T cell receptor beta chains listed below, sequenced in a study of radiotherapy plus CTLA-4 blockade in lung cancer. Data came from immunoSEQ multiplex PCR; TCRdb stores just in-frame clones and leaves some out. In the table there are 60,000 to 85,000 clones, around 87% of which are singletons. Specimen: peripheral blood, collected from a patient treated with radiotherapy plus ipilimumab. The receptors were gathered from a human donor with non-small cell lung cancer who had stable disease on radiotherapy plus ipilimumab.

The rearrangement uses TRBV27 and TRBJ1-5; TRBD1 matches 9 bases. The J segment lost 6 bases and the V segment lost 5 bases, leaving 11 bases of the junction unmatched. The CDR3 length is 16 residues. CDR1 MNHEY and CDR2 SMNVEV come from the germline V gene (reference sequence). The CDR3 region has the DNA TGTGCCAGCAGTAAATTCGGGACAGGGAAACTTCAGCCCCAGCATTTT. Amino acids: CASSKFGTGKLQPQHF.

The chain recombines TRBV23-1 with TRBJ2-5, with 7 bases lining up with TRBD1. TRBV23-1 is labeled an ORF, and its function is uncertain. The ends lost 1 base at V and 2 bases at J; junction bases unmatched: 7. This CDR3 is 16 amino acids long. CDR3: CASSQYPRDRQETQYF. In nucleotides, the CDR3 is TGCGCCAGCAGTCAATACCCTCGGGACAGACAAGAGACCCAGTACTTC.

This clone was seen more than once but under ten times. The rearrangement links TRBV28 to TRBJ1-1; D is possibly TRBD1 (6 bases). Trimming took off 3 bases at V and 0 bases at J, with 8 bases between the two ends. The CDR3 is 14 residues long. Germline V gene sequence: CDR1 MDHEN, CDR2 SYDVKM. This chain's CDR3 is CASSFRGLNTEAFF. The CDR3 bases are TGTGCCAGCAGTTTCAGGGGATTGAACACTGAAGCTTTCTTT.

The V and J genes are TRBV20-1 and TRBJ2-7; D remains unclear. There are 11 residues in the CDR3. Germline V gene data show CDR1 as DFQATT and CDR2 as SNEGSKA (reference sequence). V was clipped by 1 base and J by 7 bases, with 8 bases between them. CDR3 coding DNA: TGCAGTGCTAGAGCCGACGGGGAGCAGTACTTC. The encoded protein is CSARADGEQYF.

The chain carries TRBV30 and TRBJ2-7; the D gene is possibly TRBD2 (5 bases). The CDR3 spans 11 residues. Germline lookup yields CDR1 GTSNPN and CDR2 SVGIG (reference sequence). The V gene lost 7 bases and the J gene lost 3 bases, with 10 bases spanning the gap. CDR3 sequence: CASTSGYEQYF. CDR3 sequence (DNA): TGTGCCTCCACCAGCGGCTACGAGCAGTACTTC.

The chain couples TRBV30 to TRBJ2-3, with 8 bases aligning to TRBD1. There are 15 residues in the CDR3. Trimming cost V 4 bases and J 3 bases; bases outside gene matches: 9. The germline V gene encodes CDR1 GTSNPN and CDR2 SVGIG (reference sequence). The CDR3 here is CAWNRQGAPTDTQYF. Written as DNA, the CDR3 is TGTGCCTGGAACCGCCAGGGGGCGCCGACAGATACGCAGTATTTT.

This chain joins TRBV18 and TRBJ2-1; D is unresolved. Per the germline V gene, CDR1 is KGHSH and CDR2 is LQKENI. Trimming took 0 bases from V and 0 from J, leaving 12 bases between them. The CDR3 is 17 residues long. The CDR3 sequence: CASSPPTDPSSYNEQFF. The CDR3 DNA follows: TGTGCCAGCTCACCACCCACTGATCCGAGCTCCTACAATGAGCAGTTCTTC.

The rearrangement links TRBV28 to TRBJ1-4; 8 bases are shared with TRBD1. CDR3 length: 15 amino acids. CDR1 is MDHEN, CDR2 SYDVKM, per germline. The junction had 10 bases not matched to a gene; V was cut back by 5 bases and J by 8 bases. As DNA, the CDR3 is TGTGCCAGCAGTGGAGCAGGGGGCGCGGAAGAAAAACTGTTTTTT. This gives the protein CASSGAGGAEEKLFF.

This chain connects TRBV4-1 to TRBJ2-7, with D possibly being TRBD1 (6 bases). This CDR3 contains 18 residues. Trimming stripped 3 bases from V and 0 bases from J, with 21 bases between. CDR1 MGHRA and CDR2 YSYEKL come from the germline V gene. CDR3: CASSQEFTYRESSYEQYF. The CDR3 coding sequence is TGCGCCAGCAGCCAGGAATTTACCTACAGGGAAAGCTCCTACGAGCAGTACTTC.

This clone was counted a few times. The chain couples TRBV19 to TRBJ2-3, with no clear D. CDR3 length: 11 residues. Germline-derived CDR1 and CDR2 are LNHDA and SQIVND (reference sequence). Trimming cost V 3 bases and J 7 bases, with 5 bases left between them. The CDR3 region has the DNA TGTGCCAGTAGTATGGCTTATACGCAGTATTTT. Its translation is CASSMAYTQYF.

V gene TRBV9 combines with J gene TRBJ2-7; 15 nucleotides agree with TRBD2. Germline CDR1 and CDR2: SGDLS and YYNGEE. V lost 8 bases, J lost 7 bases, and 16 bases stayed unmatched. This CDR3 has 17 amino acids. This CDR3 is CASSRSGLAGGSGEQYF. The CDR3 nucleotides are TGTGCCAGTTCCAGGAGTGGACTAGCGGGAGGGTCGGGGGAGCAGTACTTC.

The chain has TRBV6-5 and TRBJ1-1; D perhaps matches TRBD1 (5 bases). V lost 6 bases and J 3 bases, leaving 14 bases between the germline ends. The CDR3 loop spans 14 amino acids. Germline V gives CDR1 MNHEY, CDR2 SVGAGI. CDR3 sequence: CASSPRGGDTEAFF. CDR3 nucleotides: TGTGCCAGCAGCCCTCGGGGAGGGGACACTGAAGCTTTCTTT.

The rearrangement uses TRBV19 and TRBJ2-7; D is uncertain. V dropped 7 bases and J dropped 0 bases, with 10 bases sitting between them. The CDR3 covers 13 residues. CDR1 LNHDA and CDR2 SQIVND come from the germline V gene (reference sequence). As DNA, the CDR3 is TGTGCCAGTAAAAGTGGAAGCTCCTACGAGCAGTACTTC. Translated, it gives CASKSGSSYEQYF.

This chain uses TRBV18 with TRBJ2-1; D not resolved. CDR3 size: 12 residues. Looked up from germline, CDR1 is KGHSH and CDR2 is LQKENI. Trimming removed 3 bases from V and 5 bases from J, with 5 bases in between. The CDR3 DNA is TGTGCCAGCTCACCCGGAGACAATGAGCAGTTCTTC. Protein: CASSPGDNEQFF.

The gene calls are TRBV6-4 and TRBJ2-5; D gene uncertain. The CDR3 consists of 17 residues. The V gene lost 1 base and the J gene lost 1 base, with 16 bases spanning the gap. Germline V gives CDR1 MRHNA, CDR2 SNTAGT. The CDR3 DNA follows: TGTGCCAGCAGTGACTACCCTTTTCAGGCCGTCCAAGAGACCCAGTACTTC. Protein product: CASSDYPFQAVQETQYF.

J is TRBJ1-2 and V is TRBV4-1; D is possibly TRBD1 (6 bases). Germline CDR1 is MGHRA and CDR2 is YSYEKL. The CDR3 is made up of 14 amino acids. V lost 4 bases and J 6 bases, leaving 15 bases between the germline ends. The CDR3 loop reads CASSLLQGKDGYTF. The CDR3 bases are TGCGCCAGCAGCCTACTACAGGGTAAGGATGGCTACACCTTC.

The V gene is TRBV5-1, the J gene TRBJ1-1; D possibly corresponds to TRBD1 (6 bases). Trimming stripped 5 bases from V and 6 bases from J, with 17 bases between. Germline CDR1 reads SGHRS; CDR2 reads YFSETQ. The CDR3 spans 14 residues. CDR3 sequence reads: CASRPTGSEAEAFF. Written as DNA, the CDR3 is TGCGCCAGCAGGCCAACAGGGTCCGAGGCTGAAGCTTTCTTT.

This rearrangement joins TRBV23-1 to TRBJ1-6; D is unresolved. TRBV23-1 is noted as an ORF with a role that remains uncertain. The CDR3 length is 13 residues. The germline V and J ends were trimmed by 4 bases and 7 bases, with 8 bases remaining between them. CDR3 bases: TGCGCCAGCAGTCCCGCACAGAATTCACCCCTCCACTTT. As protein: CASSPAQNSPLHF.

The genes are TRBV19 and TRBJ1-5, with D possibly being TRBD1 (6 bases). The CDR3 runs to 14 residues. Trimming took off 6 bases at V and 3 bases at J, with 12 bases between the two ends. The germline V gene encodes CDR1 LNHDA and CDR2 SQIVND (reference sequence). The CDR3, as DNA: TGTGCCAGTAGCATACGGGACAACAATCAGCCCCAGCATTTT. This sequence encodes CASSIRDNNQPQHF.

Concerning this clone itself: Other DNA sequences in the sample encode the same CDR3. The chain recombines TRBV9 with TRBJ2-2; D unresolved. V lost 0 bases and J 4 bases, leaving 4 bases between the germline ends. Germline CDR1 SGDLS, CDR2 YYNGEE. The CDR3 sequence is 13 residues long. The CDR3 sequence: CASSVGGTGELFF. The DNA for the CDR3 is TGTGCCAGCAGCGTAGGGGGCACCGGGGAGCTGTTTTTT.

Regarding this clone: Other DNA sequences in the sample encode the same CDR3. This chain joins TRBV7-9 and TRBJ2-7; perhaps TRBD2 as D (5 bases). The germline CDR1 and CDR2 sequences are SEHNR and FQNEAQ (reference sequence). V lost 2 bases, J lost 1 base, and 9 bases lay in between. The CDR3 contains 14 residues. The CDR3 sequence is CASSLSGSSYEQYF. The CDR3 nucleotides read TGTGCCAGCAGCTTAAGTGGGAGTTCCTACGAGCAGTACTTC.

The chain employs TRBV11-1 and TRBJ1-1; no definite D call. The CDR3 covers 14 residues. Trimming left V 6 bases short and J 0 bases short, with 11 bases between. In germline, CDR1 is SGHAT, CDR2 FQDESV (reference sequence). CDR3 sequence (DNA): TGTGCCAGCAGACCAGGATTAGTGAACACTGAAGCTTTCTTT. This codes for CASRPGLVNTEAFF. Full variable domain (remainder filled in from reference TRBV11-1 and TRBJ1-1): EAEVAQSPRYKITEKSQAVAFWCDPISGHATLYWYRQILGQGPELLVQFQDESVVDDSQLPKDRFSAERLKGVDSTLKIQPAELGDSAMYLCASRPGLVNTEAFFGQGTRLTVV.

The genes are TRBV6-5 and TRBJ1-2; no reliable D call. Germline loops: CDR1 MNHEY, CDR2 SVGAGI. This CDR3 contains 14 residues. With 4 bases removed from V and 0 bases from J, the gap between germline ends came to 9 bases. The CDR3 bases are TGTGCCAGCAGTTTAGGATTAACTAACTATGGCTACACCTTC. As protein: CASSLGLTNYGYTF.

The chain carries TRBV5-1 and TRBJ1-2; the match to TRBD1 covers 10 bases. J was trimmed by 9 bases and V by 0 bases; bases with no gene match: 5. Germline loops: CDR1 SGHRS, CDR2 YFSETQ. The CDR3 has 14 residues. Written as DNA, the CDR3 is TGCGCCAGCAGCTTGGTGGGACAGGGGCCCAGCTACACCTTC. This translates into CASSLVGQGPSYTF.